Listed below are T cell receptor beta chains from one sample, sequenced in a study of blood T cell repertoires in COVID-19. Using immunoSEQ multiplex PCR, the repertoire was profiled, and TCRdb retains in-frame clones only, with some absent. The table lists around 100,000 clones, around 66% of them singletons. Sequenced sample: peripheral blood. The receptors derive from a man at least 80 years old with acute or convalescent COVID-19. Both conserved end residues are part of each CDR3. The order of the fields is D gene, V gene, clone size, J gene, CDR3 DNA, CDR3 protein. A D gene is named only where the DNA matches it firmly. Expanded clones are given a class, and other clones once, few, many or no size at all.

>.|TRBV7-9|.|TRBJ1-2
TGTGCCAGCAGCACGGACAGATTTAACTATGGCTACACCTTC
CASSTDRFNYGYTF
>.|TRBV5-1|few|TRBJ2-7
TGCGCCAGCAGCTTGGAGGGGTTGTGGTACGAGCAGTACTTC
CASSLEGLWYEQYF
>.|TRBV12-5|.|TRBJ2-2
TGTGCTAGTGGTTTGGGACGGGGGACCGGGGAGCTGTTTTTT
CASGLGRGTGELFF
>TRBD1|TRBV30|.|TRBJ2-5
TGTGCCTGGGGTCGGGGGGGACAGGGGGTACAAGAGACCCAGTACTTC
CAWGRGGQGVQETQYF
>TRBD2|TRBV7-3|.|TRBJ2-7
TGTGCCAGCAGCTTATCGGCGGGGGGCTACGAGCAGTACTTC
CASSLSAGGYEQYF
>TRBD1|TRBV28|once|TRBJ2-7
TGTGCCAGCAGCCCGGGGGACAGGTCCTACGAGCAGTACTTC
CASSPGDRSYEQYF
>TRBD2|TRBV6-5|.|TRBJ2-1
TGTGCCAGCAGCCTCGGGGGACTAGCAGTGAATGAGCAGTTCTTC
CASSLGGLAVNEQFF
>.|TRBV6-5|.|TRBJ2-2
TGTGCCAGCAGACCACAGATGGTGGTCACCGGGGAGCTGTTTTTT
CASRPQMVVTGELFF
>TRBD2|TRBV5-1|.|TRBJ2-1
TGCCCCCCCCGCGACGGGGGGGTATCCTACAATGAGCAGTTCTTC
CPPRDGGVSYNEQFF
>.|TRBV5-6|.|TRBJ2-1
TGTGCCAGCAGCTCGACTTACAATGAGCAGTTCTTC
CASSSTYNEQFF
>.|TRBV5-5|.|TRBJ2-1
TGTGCCAGCAGCTTCAGGGGCAGCCGCTCCTACAATGAGCAGTTCTTC
CASSFRGSRSYNEQFF
>.|TRBV7-9|.|TRBJ1-6
TGTGCCAGCAGCTTAAACAGGGACAATTCACCCCTCCACTTT
CASSLNRDNSPLHF
>TRBD2|TRBV28|.|TRBJ2-3
TGTGCCAGCAGTTCCCCTAGCGGGGGAACAGATACGCAGTATTTT
CASSSPSGGTDTQYF
>.|TRBV7-2|.|TRBJ1-1
TGTGCCAGCAGCTTAGGGGGGGGAGGGAGGACTTCTGAAGCTTTCTTT
CASSLGGGGRTSEAFF
>.|TRBV29-1|.|TRBJ1-1
TGCAGCGTTGATCTGGCCACTGAAGCTTTCTTT
CSVDLATEAFF
>TRBD1|TRBV19|.|TRBJ1-3
TGTGCCAGTAGTCGGGACAGCCGGAGCTCTGGAAACACCATATATTTT
CASSRDSRSSGNTIYF
>.|TRBV28|once|TRBJ2-7
TGTGCCAGCAGGTCACCCGTGGGGGGCGAGCAGTACTTC
CASRSPVGGEQYF
>TRBD2|TRBV5-4|.|TRBJ2-7
TGTGCCAGCAGCTTGGATCTAGCGGGAGCCCACGAGCAGTACTTC
CASSLDLAGAHEQYF
>.|TRBV10-3|.|TRBJ2-5
TGTGCCATCAGTGATTGGGGGGGCGAGGGCCAAGAGACCCAGTACTTC
CAISDWGGEGQETQYF
>TRBD2|TRBV5-4|.|TRBJ2-3
TGTGCCAGCAGCTCAGTAGCGGGAGTTGAAGATACGCAGTATTTT
CASSSVAGVEDTQYF
>.|TRBV6-2/TRBV6-3|.|TRBJ2-1
TGTGCCAGCAGCCCGAACAGCGGAGTCTACAATGAGCAGTTCTTC
CASSPNSGVYNEQFF
>TRBD1|TRBV6-2/TRBV6-3|few|TRBJ1-1
TGTGCCAGCAGCCCCGACAGGGTGCGAGCTTTCTTT
CASSPDRVRAFF
>TRBD2|TRBV30|.|TRBJ2-1
TGTGCCTGGAGTATCGGGACTAGCGGTTACAATGAGCAGTTCTTC
CAWSIGTSGYNEQFF
>.|TRBV30|.|TRBJ2-7
TGTGCCTGGAGTGTCGGGTCCTACGAGCAGTACTTC
CAWSVGSYEQYF
>TRBD2|TRBV11-3|.|TRBJ2-1
TGTGCCAGCAGCTTCGGGGAGCGGGAGGATGAGCAGTTCTTC
CASSFGEREDEQFF
>TRBD1|TRBV7-3|once|TRBJ1-2
TGTGCCAGCAGCTCACCAGGGGGTGGCTACACCTTC
CASSSPGGGYTF
>TRBD1|TRBV5-5|few|TRBJ2-7
TGTGCCAGCGCCGGGACAGGGGTACACGAGCAGTACTTC
CASAGTGVHEQYF
>TRBD2|TRBV19|few|TRBJ2-1
TGTGCCAGTAGTCTCGTGCTAGCGGGAGGGAATGAGCAGTTCTTC
CASSLVLAGGNEQFF
>TRBD1|TRBV28|.|TRBJ2-1
TGTGCCAGCAGCCTACAGGGGGCTTACAATGAGCAGTTCTTC
CASSLQGAYNEQFF
>TRBD2|TRBV10-3|.|TRBJ2-6
TGTGCCATCAGAGCGGGAGGGCCCTCTGGGGCCAACGTCCTGACTTTC
CAIRAGGPSGANVLTF
>.|TRBV6-5|.|TRBJ2-4
TGTGCCAGCAGTTACTCCATCGTACTAGCCAAAAACATTCAGTACTTC
CASSYSIVLAKNIQYF
>.|TRBV10-3|once|TRBJ2-1
TGTGCCATCAGTGAGTCGAGGCAGAACAATGAGCAGTTCTTC
CAISESRQNNEQFF
>.|TRBV15|.|TRBJ2-5
TGTGCCACCAGCCTTTCAGGGGACCAAGAGACCCAGTACTTC
CATSLSGDQETQYF
>.|TRBV24-1|.|TRBJ2-2
TGTGCCACCAGTGATTCTAGTTACGACGCCGGGGAGCTGTTTTTT
CATSDSSYDAGELFF
>.|TRBV2|.|TRBJ1-4
TGTGCCGGCCACCGGGAGAATGAAAAACTGTTTTTT
CAGHRENEKLFF
>TRBD2|TRBV30|once|TRBJ2-2
TGTGCCTGGAGTGTAATCCGACTAGCGCCCAAGAACACCGGGGAGCTGTTTTTT
CAWSVIRLAPKNTGELFF
>.|TRBV6-2/TRBV6-3|.|TRBJ2-3
TGTGCCAGCAGTTATTCTAGAGGGATCACAGATACGCAGTATTTT
CASSYSRGITDTQYF
>.|TRBV29-1|.|TRBJ2-1
TGCAGCGTTGAAGATCCTAGGGAGGTGGATGAGCAGTTCTTC
CSVEDPREVDEQFF
>TRBD2|TRBV27|.|TRBJ2-7
TGTGCCGTGGGACTAGCGGGGACCCCCTCCTACGAGCAGTACTTC
CAVGLAGTPSYEQYF
>TRBD1|TRBV6-2/TRBV6-3|.|TRBJ1-2
TGTGCCAGCAACCCGGGACAGGGGACCTTCAACTATGGCTACACCTTC
CASNPGQGTFNYGYTF
>.|TRBV15|few|TRBJ2-7
TGTGCCACCAGCAGAGTGATAAGGGGCGAGCAGTACTTC
CATSRVIRGEQYF
>.|TRBV28|.|TRBJ2-7
TGTGCCAGCAGTCACGACAGCTCCTACGAGCAGTACTTC
CASSHDSSYEQYF
>TRBD2|TRBV5-6|.|TRBJ2-1
TGTGCCAGCAGCTTGGAGGGGTGGACTAGCGGGATGTACAATGAGCAGTTCTTC
CASSLEGWTSGMYNEQFF
>.|TRBV6-2/TRBV6-3|many|TRBJ2-2
TGTGCCAGCAGTTACCGGGCGAACACCGGGGAGCTGTTTTTT
CASSYRANTGELFF
>TRBD2|TRBV7-2|few|TRBJ2-7
TGTGCCAGCAGCCCCGGGGGGGGGCGGTACGAGCAGTACTTC
CASSPGGGRYEQYF
>TRBD1|TRBV9|.|TRBJ2-1
TGTGCCAGCAGCGTAGTAGGGACAGGGGACGATGAGCAGTTCTTC
CASSVVGTGDDEQFF
>.|TRBV18|.|TRBJ2-2
TGTGCCAGCTCACCAGAAAGCGCCGGGGAGCTGTTTTTT
CASSPESAGELFF
>TRBD2|TRBV6-1|once|TRBJ2-1
TGTGCCAGCAGTGGAAAGCTAGCGGGGGGATACAATGAGCAGTTCTTC
CASSGKLAGGYNEQFF
>.|TRBV14|.|TRBJ1-3
TGTGCCAGCAGCCAGAGCCCTCCTGGAAACACCATATATTTT
CASSQSPPGNTIYF
>.|TRBV7-8|few|TRBJ1-5
TGTGCCAGCAGCTTCGTCGGGGGGGCACAGCCCCAGCATTTT
CASSFVGGAQPQHF
>.|TRBV12-3/TRBV12-4|few|TRBJ2-5
TGTGCCAGCAGTTTCAGGGCCCAAGAGACCCAGTACTTC
CASSFRAQETQYF
>TRBD1|TRBV10-3|few|TRBJ1-2
TGTGCCATCAGTGCAAGACAGGGTAGCGGCTACACCTTC
CAISARQGSGYTF
>.|TRBV28|.|TRBJ1-5
TGTGCCAGCAGTTTAGATGGGCATCAGCCCCAGCATTTT
CASSLDGHQPQHF
>TRBD1|TRBV2|.|TRBJ1-5
TGTGCCAGCGGATCGGACAGGGGCCGGAATCAGCCCCAGCATTTT
CASGSDRGRNQPQHF
>.|TRBV5-5|.|TRBJ1-5
TGTGCCAGCAGCGAGGGAGTCCACAATCAGCCCCAGCATTTT
CASSEGVHNQPQHF